Described below is a single T cell receptor beta chain sequence and its context. The antigen is not known. Sequencing was performed with immunoSEQ multiplex PCR; in TCRdb, only in-frame clones are kept and a portion is missing. The table records 130,000 or so clones, 85% to 95% of them present only once. This sample is part of a study of T cell responses to AZD1222 COVID-19 vaccine. Study-level findings and limits: With two AZD1222 doses given, Spike-specific TCR breadth and depth both rose. CD4 TCRs associated with vaccination spanned spike, dominating at 160-218 and 743-854.

Specimen: peripheral blood, collected on day 0 of MenACWY control vaccination. This TCR was recovered from an adult in good health.

CDR3 nucleotide sequence: TGTGCCAGCAGTGAATGGCAGGGAACTGACGAGCAGTACTTC. It yields the protein CASSEWQGTDEQYF. The rearrangement links TRBV6-1 to TRBJ2-7, with D perhaps TRBD1 (5 bases). V was cut by 2 bases and J by 5 bases, with 13 bases left in between. Germline CDR1 MNHNS, CDR2 SASEGT. This CDR3 contains 14 residues.